This TCR beta chain is from a study of blood T cell repertoires in COVID-19. Study summary: Researchers got acute and convalescent COVID-19 samples from the United States, Italy and Spain. T cells, B-cell-depleted T cells, or PBMCs supplied cDNA or gDNA.

In the original analysis: How many nucleated cells were present was estimated from reference gene primer amplification. Generated by immunoSEQ multiplex PCR, the TCRdb table keeps only in-frame clones and is missing some. Clonal size and the V and J genes are those of that table, whereas D and trimming came from the DNA. The table has approximately 240,000 clones, approximately 90% seen once; the top ten hold about 12%. The specimen was peripheral blood. The source is a woman aged 18-29 years who had recovered from COVID-19.

CDR3 nucleotide sequence: TGTGCCAGCAGTGACACTAGCGGGAGGGCCATTGAGCAGTTCTTC. Translating it yields CASSDTSGRAIEQFF. V is TRBV6-4 and J is TRBJ2-1; 13 bases fit TRBD2. Trimming took 2 bases from V and 9 from J; bases not matched to a gene: 4. CDR3 length: 15 residues. From germline, CDR1 is MRHNA and CDR2 SNTAGT.